This T cell receptor (beta chain) appears in the sequencing data of a study of T cell responses to AZD1222 COVID-19 vaccine. CDR3 length: 18 amino acids. V lost 0 bases and J lost 12, with 27 bases in between. General observations from the study: Females outnumbered males among donors, who were mostly white British; clonal diversity was possibly underestimated. Recipients of two AZD1222 doses showed rising Spike-specific TCR breadth and depth. The reported proportion of spike-specific TCRs targeting unmutated variant regions was nearly half. There were repertoire samples only from the period after the peak T cell response.

TCRdb keeps only in-frame clones here, not all; method: immunoSEQ multiplex PCR. The sample holds 200,000 or so clones, roughly 92% seen once. This clone was recorded only once. Antigen specificity is unknown. The chain combines TRBV23-1 with TRBJ2-1, with D possibly being TRBD2 (5 bases). TRBV23-1 is an ORF, and what it does is uncertain. The clonotype was recovered from an adult in good health. Sequencing used peripheral blood, obtained on day 0 of AZD1222 vaccination. The CDR3, as DNA: TGCGCCAGCAGTCAATCTGTGGTCGGGGTTTTTAACGATGTATGGCAGTTCTTC. Translated, it gives CASSQSVVGVFNDVWQFF.